This T cell receptor beta chain stems from a study of identical twins. This clonotype occurred many times. TCRdb re-called the 5' RACE reads through MiXCR, storing one row per CDR3 protein. The sample includes about 660,000 distinct CDR3 sequences, more than 6.5% seen only once; the top ten take roughly 0.9%. The sample was also reused in another study, on yellow fever vaccine responses in identical twins.

This TCR was sampled from a woman aged 18-35 years in good health. Material for sequencing was PBMCs.

The chain's CDR3 is CASGDGSYEQYF. As DNA, the CDR3 is TGTGCCTCGGGGGATGGCTCCTACGAGCAGTACTTC. This chain links TRBV7-9 with TRBJ2-7; D may be TRBD2 (6 bases). Germline values: CDR1 SEHNR, CDR2 FQNEAQ (reference sequence). V lost 11 bases and J 0 bases, leaving 11 bases between the germline ends. The CDR3 consists of 12 residues.